These T cell receptor beta chains were read from a single sample in a study of vaccination and CD4 T cells after COVID-19. The antigens these receptors bind are not known. Via MiXCR, TCRdb re-called the PCR reads, giving one row per CDR3 protein. The table has over 10,000 distinct CDR3 sequences, roughly 60% seen once. Sequencing was done on a sample of CD4+ T cells from blood, cultured in vitro. The source is a human donor who had recovered from COVID-19. The conserved cysteine and the conserved F or W are not part of the CDR3 here.

TRBV7-9	TRBJ2-2	ASTDYPAGGAGELF
TRBV7-2	TRBJ2-5	ASSLGVGRASGQETQY
TRBV7-2	TRBJ1-4	ASSISREEKLF
TRBV20-1	TRBJ1-5	SATRMTGSQPQH
TRBV5-6	TRBJ1-5	ASSFDRAGQPQH
TRBV20-1	TRBJ2-4	SAEQGAHLDIQY
TRBV5-4	TRBJ2-1	ASSSTSASSYNEQF
TRBV6-5	TRBJ1-1	ASSYGGLNTEAF
TRBV29-1	TRBJ1-2	SVEGQPHGYT
TRBV7-2	TRBJ2-2	ASSQGLAGVGTGELF
TRBV2	TRBJ2-7	ASSQTGTGGYEQY
TRBV20-1	TRBJ2-1	SARLRSEQF
TRBV25-1	TRBJ2-3	ASSDVAGVADTQY
TRBV20-1	TRBJ2-3	SATKILADTQY
TRBV7-6	TRBJ2-3	ASSLYAGGVGTDTQY
TRBV7-9	TRBJ2-7	ASSLGTSGKNEQY
TRBV2	TRBJ2-1	ASSDRRGNEQF
TRBV7-6	TRBJ1-1	ASSSGPNTEAF
TRBV6-5	TRBJ1-5	ASSYTGTGESQPQH
TRBV19	TRBJ1-2	ASRGGQGIYGYT
TRBV30	TRBJ2-3	AWSRRGGDTQY
TRBV20-1	TRBJ2-2	SATREDLFTGELF
TRBV28	TRBJ1-1	ASGPWTAMNTEAF
TRBV20-1	TRBJ1-4	SARDNTRGTRATLF
TRBV7-9	TRBJ1-1	ASSLEGMGTEAF
TRBV6-5	TRBJ2-1	ASSASESNEQF
TRBV2	TRBJ1-5	ASSGSSGGNQPQH
TRBV24-1	TRBJ2-3	ATRHSGSSDTQY
TRBV20-1	TRBJ2-1	SARDPLGNYNEQF
TRBV6-2/TRBV6-3	TRBJ1-5	ASSYGGQPQH
TRBV19	TRBJ2-2	ASSIDRAGELF
TRBV5-4	TRBJ2-1	ASSLAGEQF
TRBV25-1	TRBJ2-2	ASRRAGTANTGELF
TRBV6-1	TRBJ2-7	ASRSGYEQY
TRBV6-4	TRBJ2-7	ASSEVTSGRASYEQY
TRBV6-2/TRBV6-3	TRBJ2-7	ASSYLQSYEQY
TRBV7-9	TRBJ2-5	AGRGSGAQETQY
TRBV19	TRBJ2-2	ASKENTGELF
TRBV20-1	TRBJ1-2	SARVEGANYGYT
TRBV28	TRBJ2-5	ASSLGGIETQY
TRBV7-9	TRBJ1-5	ASSRDISNQPQH
TRBV7-2	TRBJ2-2	ASSLLMTSPGELF
TRBV10-3	TRBJ2-1	AISESPLAGGSEQF
TRBV15	TRBJ2-3	ATSATGTSGAFDTDTQY
TRBV7-6	TRBJ2-5	ASSLAGFQETQY